These 8 T cell receptor beta chains came from one sample sequenced in a study of cytomegalovirus exposure and HLA in healthy donors. Amplification used 60 Vbeta primers and 13 Jbeta primers. The protocol was immunoSEQ multiplex PCR, while the TCRdb copy is restricted to in-frame clones and leaves out a portion. The repertoire consists of around 160,000 clones, with 77% occurring once and the leading ten covering 2% to 3%. The material sequenced was PBMCs. All receptors derive from a woman in her 40s in good health and CMV-seropositive.

The chain recombines TRBV6-1 with TRBJ2-5; D not certain. Germline V gene sequence: CDR1 MNHNS, CDR2 SASEGT. The CDR3 loop spans 13 amino acids. V lost 7 bases to trimming and J lost 2 bases, with 11 bases between them. For the CDR3, the DNA is TGTGCCAGCACCGGGTACCGGCAAGAGACCCAGTACTTC. It codes for CASTGYRQETQYF.

The genes are TRBV30 and TRBJ1-1; the D is unclear. The CDR3 totals 12 residues. The V and J ends lost 2 bases and 8 bases respectively, with 12 bases between them. Looked up from germline, CDR1 is GTSNPN and CDR2 is SVGIG (reference sequence). The CDR3 here is CAWSPRELEAFF. The CDR3 DNA is TGTGCCTGGAGTCCGAGGGAGCTGGAAGCTTTCTTT.

The chain employs TRBV30 and TRBJ1-1, with 11 bases fitting TRBD1. The junction had 6 bases not matched to a gene; V was cut back by 5 bases and J by 7 bases. CDR3 size: 13 residues. Germline lookup yields CDR1 GTSNPN and CDR2 SVGIG (reference sequence). CDR3 residues: CAWADRGPFEAFF. CDR3 DNA sequence: TGTGCCTGGGCGGACAGGGGGCCTTTTGAAGCTTTCTTT.

This rearrangement joins TRBV2 to TRBJ1-2; D might be TRBD1 (6 bases). V dropped 2 bases and J dropped 4 bases, with 8 bases sitting between them. This CDR3 spans 13 amino acids. CDR1 is SNHLY, CDR2 FYNNEI, per germline. Here the CDR3 DNA reads TGTGCCAGCAGTGAAAGACAGGTCTATGGCTACACCTTC. It is translated as CASSERQVYGYTF. Looking up the rest from reference TRBV2 and TRBJ1-2 gives the full variable domain: EPEVTQTPSHQVTQMGQEVILRCVPISNHLYFYWYRQILGQKVEFLVSFYNNEISEKSEIFDDQFSVERPDGSNFTLKIRSTKLEDSAMYFCASSERQVYGYTFGSGTRLTVV.

The J gene is TRBJ2-3, the V gene TRBV6-1, with 7 nucleotides matching TRBD1. The CDR3 is made up of 14 amino acids. CDR1 is MNHNS and CDR2 is SASEGT in the germline V gene. Germline trimming cut 6 bases from V and 2 bases from J; bases unmatched to any gene: 5. In nucleotides, the CDR3 is TGTGCCAGCAGCGCCGGGACAGACACAGATACGCAGTATTTT. It translates to CASSAGTDTDTQYF.

This chain joins TRBV5-4 and TRBJ2-3; 7 bases match TRBD2. J lost 1 base, V lost 4 bases, and 3 bases had no gene match. Germline V CDR1 and CDR2: SGHNT, YYREEE (reference sequence). CDR3 length: 14 amino acids. CDR3 in DNA: TGTGCCAGCAGCATTGGGGGGGGCACAGATACGCAGTATTTT. Protein sequence: CASSIGGGTDTQYF. Looking up the rest from reference TRBV5-4 and TRBJ2-3 gives the full variable domain: ETGVTQSPTHLIKTRGQQVTLRCSSQSGHNTVSWYQQALGQGPQFIFQYYREEENGRGNFPPRFSGLQFPNYSSELNVNALELDDSALYLCASSIGGGTDTQYFGPGTRLTVL.

The rearrangement links TRBV5-6 to TRBJ2-1; TRBD2 aligns across 13 bases. The CDR3 contains 16 residues. Germline trimming cut 2 bases from V and 7 bases from J; bases unmatched to any gene: 6. Germline V lookup: CDR1 SGHDT, CDR2 YYEEEE. CDR3 residues: CASSLKLAGGLNEQFF. In DNA, the CDR3 is TGTGCCAGCAGCTTAAAACTAGCGGGGGGGCTAAATGAGCAGTTCTTC.

The V call is TRBV7-2, the J call TRBJ2-7; D may be TRBD1 (5 bases). Deletions cut 2 bases from V and 3 bases from J, with 17 bases between. Germline values: CDR1 SGHTA, CDR2 FQGNSA. This CDR3 spans 16 amino acids. As DNA, the CDR3 is TGTGCCAGCAGCTTAAGGGGAAAAAAGGAACTCTACGAGCAGTACTTC. It is translated as CASSLRGKKELYEQYF.